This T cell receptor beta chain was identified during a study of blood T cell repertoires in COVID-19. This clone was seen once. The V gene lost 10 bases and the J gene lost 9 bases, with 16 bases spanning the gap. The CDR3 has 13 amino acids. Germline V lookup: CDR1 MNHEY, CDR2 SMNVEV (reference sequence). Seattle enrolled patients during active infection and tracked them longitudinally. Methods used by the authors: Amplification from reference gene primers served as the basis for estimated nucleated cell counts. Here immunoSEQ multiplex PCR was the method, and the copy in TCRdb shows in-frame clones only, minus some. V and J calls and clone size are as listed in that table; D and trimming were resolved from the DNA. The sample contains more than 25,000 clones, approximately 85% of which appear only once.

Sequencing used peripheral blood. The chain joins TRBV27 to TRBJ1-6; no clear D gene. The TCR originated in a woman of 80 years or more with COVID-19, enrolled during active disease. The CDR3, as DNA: TGTGCCACCCGTAGGGAGGGATTTTCACCCCTCCACTTT. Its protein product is CATRREGFSPLHF.